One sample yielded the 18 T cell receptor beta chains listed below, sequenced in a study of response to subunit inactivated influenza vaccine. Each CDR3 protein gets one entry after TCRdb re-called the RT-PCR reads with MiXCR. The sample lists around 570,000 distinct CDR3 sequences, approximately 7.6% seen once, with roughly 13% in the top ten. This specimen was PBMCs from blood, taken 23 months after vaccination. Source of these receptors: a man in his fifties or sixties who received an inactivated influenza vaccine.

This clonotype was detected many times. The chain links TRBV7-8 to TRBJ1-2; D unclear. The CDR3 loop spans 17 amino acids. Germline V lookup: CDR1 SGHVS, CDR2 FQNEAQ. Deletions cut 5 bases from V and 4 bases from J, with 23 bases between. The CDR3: CASSAWTDTPLGYGYTF. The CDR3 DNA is TGTGCCAGCAGCGCCTGGACGGATACACCCTTAGGCTATGGCTACACCTTC.

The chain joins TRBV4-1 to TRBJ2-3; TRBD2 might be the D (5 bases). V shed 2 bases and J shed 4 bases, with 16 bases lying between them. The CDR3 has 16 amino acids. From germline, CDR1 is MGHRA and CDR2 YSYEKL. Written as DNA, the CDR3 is TGCGCCAGCAGCCAAAGATATCGGCTAGCTTCAGATACGCAGTATTTT. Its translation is CASSQRYRLASDTQYF.

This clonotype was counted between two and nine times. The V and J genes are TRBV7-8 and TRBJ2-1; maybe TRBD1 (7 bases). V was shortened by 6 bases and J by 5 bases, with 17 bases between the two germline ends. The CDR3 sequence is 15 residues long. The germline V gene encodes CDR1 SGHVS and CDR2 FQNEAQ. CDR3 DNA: TGTGCCAGCAGAGTGACGGGGGACAGTAACAATGAGCAGTTCTTC. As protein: CASRVTGDSNNEQFF.

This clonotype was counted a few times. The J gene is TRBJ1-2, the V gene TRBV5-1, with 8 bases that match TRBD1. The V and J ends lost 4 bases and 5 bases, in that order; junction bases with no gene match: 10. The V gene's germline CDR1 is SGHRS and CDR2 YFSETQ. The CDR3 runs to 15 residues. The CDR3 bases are TGCGCCAGCAGCCCTGACAGGGGAGAAGGATATGGCTACACCTTC. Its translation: CASSPDRGEGYGYTF.

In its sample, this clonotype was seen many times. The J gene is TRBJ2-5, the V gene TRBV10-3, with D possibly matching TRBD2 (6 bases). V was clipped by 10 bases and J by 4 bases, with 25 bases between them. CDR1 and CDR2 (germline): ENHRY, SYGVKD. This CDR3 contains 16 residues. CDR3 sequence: CATLKGGGSTSETQYF. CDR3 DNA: TGTGCCACCTTGAAAGGTGGGGGGTCCACCTCAGAGACCCAGTACTTC.

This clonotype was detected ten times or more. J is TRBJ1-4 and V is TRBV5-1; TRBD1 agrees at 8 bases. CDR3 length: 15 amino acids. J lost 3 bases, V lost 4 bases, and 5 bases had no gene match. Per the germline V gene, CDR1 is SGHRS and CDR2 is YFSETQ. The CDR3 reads CASSQDRAANEKLFF. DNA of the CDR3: TGCGCCAGCAGCCAGGACAGGGCGGCTAATGAAAAACTGTTTTTT.

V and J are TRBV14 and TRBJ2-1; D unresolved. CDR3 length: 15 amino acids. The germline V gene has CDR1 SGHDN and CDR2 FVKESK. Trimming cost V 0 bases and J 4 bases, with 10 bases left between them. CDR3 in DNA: TGTGCCAGCAGCCAAGAACAGTCGGAGTACAATGAGCAGTTCTTC. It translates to CASSQEQSEYNEQFF. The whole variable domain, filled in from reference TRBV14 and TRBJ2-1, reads EAGVTQFPSHSVIEKGQTVTLRCDPISGHDNLYWYRRVMGKEIKFLLHFVKESKQDESGMPNNRFLAERTGGTYSTLKVQPAELEDSGVYFCASSQEQSEYNEQFFGPGTRLTVL.

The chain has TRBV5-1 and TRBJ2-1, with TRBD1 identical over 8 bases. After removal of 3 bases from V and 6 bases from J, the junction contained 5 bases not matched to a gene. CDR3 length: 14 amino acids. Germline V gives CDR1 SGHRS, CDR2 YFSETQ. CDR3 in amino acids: CASSWNTGGNEQFF. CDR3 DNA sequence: TGCGCCAGCAGCTGGAACACAGGGGGCAATGAGCAGTTCTTC.

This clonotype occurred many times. The chain's CDR3 is CASRLRVSQPQHF. The CDR3 DNA follows: TGTGCCAGCAGGCTGAGGGTGAGCCAGCCCCAGCATTTT. This sequence joins TRBV2 and TRBJ1-5; D ambiguous. The germline V gene has CDR1 SNHLY and CDR2 FYNNEI. V gave up 6 bases and J gave up 7 bases, with 13 bases separating them. This CDR3 has 13 amino acids.

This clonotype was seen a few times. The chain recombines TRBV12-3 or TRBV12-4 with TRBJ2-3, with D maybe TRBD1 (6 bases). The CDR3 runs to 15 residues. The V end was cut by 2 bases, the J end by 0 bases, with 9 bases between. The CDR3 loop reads CASSLQGLSTDTQYF. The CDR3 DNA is TGTGCCAGCAGTTTACAGGGGCTTAGCACAGATACGCAGTATTTT.

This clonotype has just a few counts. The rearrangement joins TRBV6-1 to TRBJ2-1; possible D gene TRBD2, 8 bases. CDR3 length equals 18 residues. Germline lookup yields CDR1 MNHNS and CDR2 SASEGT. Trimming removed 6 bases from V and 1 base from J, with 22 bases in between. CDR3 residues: CASSSGQRGLASYNEQFF. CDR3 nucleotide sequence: TGTGCCAGCAGCTCGGGACAGCGGGGGCTCGCGTCCTACAATGAGCAGTTCTTC.

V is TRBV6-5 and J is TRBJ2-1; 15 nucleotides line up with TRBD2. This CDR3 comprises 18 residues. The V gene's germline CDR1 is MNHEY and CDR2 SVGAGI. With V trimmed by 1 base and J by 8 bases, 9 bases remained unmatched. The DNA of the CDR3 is TGTGCCAGCAGTTACTTAAAGGGACTAGCGGGGGGTATGGATGAGCAGTTCTTC. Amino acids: CASSYLKGLAGGMDEQFF.

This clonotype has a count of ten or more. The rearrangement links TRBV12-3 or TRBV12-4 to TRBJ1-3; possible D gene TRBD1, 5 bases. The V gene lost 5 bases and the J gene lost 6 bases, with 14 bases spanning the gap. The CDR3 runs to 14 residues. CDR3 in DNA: TGTGCCAGCAGTAAGGGGCTCTACCCAAACACCATATATTTT. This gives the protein CASSKGLYPNTIYF.

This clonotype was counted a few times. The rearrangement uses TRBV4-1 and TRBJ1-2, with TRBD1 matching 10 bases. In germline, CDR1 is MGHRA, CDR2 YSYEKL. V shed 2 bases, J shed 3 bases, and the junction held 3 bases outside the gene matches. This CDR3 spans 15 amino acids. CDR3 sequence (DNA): TGCGCCAGCAGCCAACCGGGACAGGGGTACTATGGCTACACCTTC. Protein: CASSQPGQGYYGYTF.

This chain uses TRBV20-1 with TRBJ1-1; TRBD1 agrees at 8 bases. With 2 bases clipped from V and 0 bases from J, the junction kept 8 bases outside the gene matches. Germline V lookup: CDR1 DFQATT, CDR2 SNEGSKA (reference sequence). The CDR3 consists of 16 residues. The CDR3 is CSARKGTGAVNTEAFF. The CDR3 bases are TGCAGTGCTAGAAAAGGGACAGGCGCAGTGAACACTGAAGCTTTCTTT.

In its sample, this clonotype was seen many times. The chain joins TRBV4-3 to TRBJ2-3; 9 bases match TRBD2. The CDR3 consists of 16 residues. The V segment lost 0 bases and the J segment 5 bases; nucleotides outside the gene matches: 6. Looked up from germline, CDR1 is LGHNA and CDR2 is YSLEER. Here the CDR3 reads CASSQEIERGVDTQYF. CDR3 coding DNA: TGCGCCAGCAGCCAAGAAATTGAGCGGGGGGTAGATACGCAGTATTTT.

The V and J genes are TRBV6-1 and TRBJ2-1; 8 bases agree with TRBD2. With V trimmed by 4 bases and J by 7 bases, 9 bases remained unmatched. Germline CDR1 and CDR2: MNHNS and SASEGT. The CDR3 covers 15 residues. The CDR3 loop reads CASSALGAGENEQFF. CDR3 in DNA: TGTGCCAGCAGTGCTCTAGGAGCGGGGGAGAATGAGCAGTTCTTC.

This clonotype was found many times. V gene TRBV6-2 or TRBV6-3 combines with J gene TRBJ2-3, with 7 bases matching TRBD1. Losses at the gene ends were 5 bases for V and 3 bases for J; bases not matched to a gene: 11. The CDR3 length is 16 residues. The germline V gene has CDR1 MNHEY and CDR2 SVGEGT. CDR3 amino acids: CASSKGTVPWTDTQYF. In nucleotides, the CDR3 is TGTGCCAGCAGTAAAGGGACAGTACCTTGGACAGATACGCAGTATTTT.